A selection of T cell receptor beta chains follows, all from one sample in a study of cytomegalovirus exposure and HLA in healthy donors. TCRdb keeps only in-frame clones here, not all; method: immunoSEQ multiplex PCR. The sample yields about 100,000 clones, under 85% seen once. What was sequenced was PBMCs. These TCRs come from a woman in her thirties or forties in good health and CMV-seronegative. CDR3s include the opening cysteine and the closing phenylalanine or tryptophan. A D gene is named only where the DNA matches it firmly. Not every row has a clone size; where given, it reads once, few, many or a size class.

>TRBJ2-5|TRBD1|NA|TRBV5-4
TGTGCCAGCAGCTCTACAGGGGCCGAGACCCAGTACTTC
CASSSTGAETQYF
>TRBJ2-7|NA|NA|TRBV27
TGTGCCAGCAGTAAATCACAGGGTGCCTACGAGCAGTACTTC
CASSKSQGAYEQYF
>TRBJ2-7|TRBD1|NA|TRBV6-5
TGTGCCAGCAGTGGGAGACAGGGAGACTACGAGCAGTACTTC
CASSGRQGDYEQYF
>TRBJ1-6|TRBD1|NA|TRBV6-1
TGTGCCAGCAGTGAAGGACAGGGGGAGTCACCCCTCCACTTT
CASSEGQGESPLHF
>TRBJ1-6|TRBD1|once|TRBV5-1
TGCGCCAGCAGCTTGACCTCGACAGGGTTAGGATCACCCCTCCACTTT
CASSLTSTGLGSPLHF
>TRBJ1-5|TRBD1|NA|TRBV28
TGTGCCAGCAGGCTGACAGGGGGCGGTCAGCCCCAGCATTTT
CASRLTGGGQPQHF
>TRBJ1-5|NA|NA|TRBV6-1
TGTGCCAGCAGTGACGAGAGCAATCAGCCCCAGCATTTT
CASSDESNQPQHF
>TRBJ1-5|NA|NA|TRBV6-6
TGTGCCAGCAGTTACACCCAGGTTAATCAGCCCCAGCATTTT
CASSYTQVNQPQHF
>TRBJ1-5|TRBD1|NA|TRBV19
TGTGCCAGTAGTCAACAGGGGGCAAGCAATCAGCCCCAGCATTTT
CASSQQGASNQPQHF
>TRBJ1-1|TRBD1|NA|TRBV12-5
TGTGCTAGTGGTTTTACAGGGGACACTGAAGCTTTCTTT
CASGFTGDTEAFF
>TRBJ1-5|NA|once|TRBV4-3
TGCGCCAGCAGCCAAGATGGGGGGGGAGGACAGCCCCAGCATTTT
CASSQDGGGGQPQHF
>TRBJ2-5|NA|NA|TRBV6-5
TGTGCCAGCAGTTATAACCAAGAGACCCAGTACTTC
CASSYNQETQYF
>TRBJ2-2|TRBD2|NA|TRBV10-3
TGTGCCATCAGTGAGATTGGCGGTAGCGGGGGGGCAAACACCGGGGAGCTGTTTTTT
CAISEIGGSGGANTGELFF
>TRBJ2-7|TRBD1|NA|TRBV6-5
TGTGCCAGCAGTTACTCGGGACAGACCTCCTACGAGCAGTACTTC
CASSYSGQTSYEQYF
>TRBJ2-1|NA|once|TRBV30
TGTGCCTGGAGTGAGAGCAATGAGCAGTTCTTC
CAWSESNEQFF
>TRBJ1-4|TRBD1|NA|TRBV30
TGTGCCTGGAAGGGGACAGGGGCTGCTAATGAAAAACTGTTTTTT
CAWKGTGAANEKLFF
>TRBJ1-6|NA|NA|TRBV6-5
TGTGCCAGCAGTTACTCGATGGGGCAAGGTTCACCCCTCCACTTT
CASSYSMGQGSPLHF
>TRBJ2-7|NA|few|TRBV9
TGTGCCAGCAGCGTGAGAGGGAGAGAGGACGAGCAGTACTTC
CASSVRGREDEQYF
>TRBJ1-3|NA|NA|TRBV5-4
TGTGCCAGCAGCTTGCAGGGTTCTGGAAACACCATATATTTT
CASSLQGSGNTIYF
>TRBJ2-1|NA|NA|TRBV5-8
TGTGCCAGCCCCGAGCGGAGCTTTTACAATGAGCAGTTCTTC
CASPERSFYNEQFF
>TRBJ2-3|NA|once|TRBV6-6
TGTGCCAGCAGCCTCAGGGTTTGGGGCACAGATACGCAGTATTTT
CASSLRVWGTDTQYF
>TRBJ2-7|TRBD2|few|TRBV6-4
TGTGCCAGCAGTTACTCGGCCCAGCGGGGGAGCTCCTACGAGCAGTACTTC
CASSYSAQRGSSYEQYF
>TRBJ2-7|NA|few|TRBV21-1
TGTGCCAGCAGCAAAGTGAGCGGCCACTACGAGCAGTACTTC
CASSKVSGHYEQYF
>TRBJ2-1|TRBD1|NA|TRBV11-2
TGTGCCAGCACAGGGGGCGGGGTCTCCTACAATGAGCAGTTCTTC
CASTGGGVSYNEQFF
>TRBJ2-3|TRBD2|once|TRBV5-1
TGCGCCAGCAGCACCGGGACTAGCGGTGGTATATCGGTTACGCAGTATTTT
CASSTGTSGGISVTQYF
>TRBJ2-7|NA|once|TRBV2
TGTGCCAGCCGTACTATGGCGCTTTACGAGCAGTACTTC
CASRTMALYEQYF
>TRBJ2-7|TRBD2|NA|TRBV7-2
TGTGCCAGCAGCCGTACAAGCGGGAGTTACGAGCAGTACTTC
CASSRTSGSYEQYF
>TRBJ2-2|TRBD2|NA|TRBV4-2
TGTGCCAGCAGCCAAAAGACTAGCGGGGCCACTAAACTTAACACCGGGGAGCTGTTTTTT
CASSQKTSGATKLNTGELFF
>TRBJ2-2|NA|NA|TRBV4-3
TGCGCCAGCACCGCAGGGGCCGCCACCGGGGAGCTGTTTTTT
CASTAGAATGELFF
>TRBJ1-3|NA|NA|TRBV28
TGTGCCAGCAGTTTATTGGGGGGTGAGGGTTCTGGAAACACCATATATTTT
CASSLLGGEGSGNTIYF
>TRBJ2-7|NA|NA|TRBV27
TGTGCCAGCCACAGGCAGGGAAGCGAGCAGTACTTC
CASHRQGSEQYF
>TRBJ1-4|NA|once|TRBV6-4
TGTGCCAGCAGTGAAAGGGGCTGTGGGAATGAAAAACTGTTTTTT
CASSERGCGNEKLFF
>TRBJ2-1|TRBD1|NA|TRBV5-1
TGCGCCAGCAGCGACAGGAGCAGGGGGAATGAGCAGTTCTTC
CASSDRSRGNEQFF
>TRBJ2-2|NA|NA|TRBV28
TGTGCCAGCACGCCGGGACTTGAGGTCGGGGAGCTGTTTTTT
CASTPGLEVGELFF
>TRBJ1-1|TRBD1|NA|TRBV2
TGTGCCAGCAGTGAACATTTGGGACAGATGAACACTGAAGCTTTCTTT
CASSEHLGQMNTEAFF
>TRBJ1-4|NA|NA|TRBV7-5
TGTGCCAGAAGCCTCGGACTTTGTTATAACCCAACTAATGAAAAACTGTTTTTT
CARSLGLCYNPTNEKLFF
>TRBJ2-7|TRBD1|NA|TRBV7-7
TGTGCTAGCAGCCAGGGACAGGTCTACGAGCAGTACTTC
CASSQGQVYEQYF
>TRBJ1-5|NA|NA|TRBV19
TGTGCCAGTCGGGAGAACAATCAGCCCCAGCATTTT
CASRENNQPQHF
>TRBJ2-3|NA|NA|TRBV6-4
TGTGCCAGCAGTGATGGTCAGATCACAGATACGCAGTATTTT
CASSDGQITDTQYF
>TRBJ2-4|TRBD2|few|TRBV19
TGTGCCAGTAGTATATACCTAGCGGGAGGGAGAGCCAAAAACATTCAGTACTTC
CASSIYLAGGRAKNIQYF
>TRBJ2-1|TRBD2|NA|TRBV4-2
TGTGCCAGCAGCCAAGGACTAGCGGAAAACAATGAGCAGTTCTTC
CASSQGLAENNEQFF
>TRBJ2-3|TRBD2|NA|TRBV30
TGTGCCTGGAGTCTTCGGAGGGTAGCGGGTAGCACAGATACGCAGTATTTT
CAWSLRRVAGSTDTQYF
>TRBJ1-2|TRBD1|NA|TRBV5-6
TGTGCCAGCAGTTATACAGGGGGCCGCTATGGCTACACCTTC
CASSYTGGRYGYTF
>TRBJ2-5|NA|NA|TRBV6-1
TGTGCCAGCAGTGAAGCGCCTGGGCCCCATGCCCACCAGTACTTC
CASSEAPGPHAHQYF
>TRBJ2-7|NA|NA|TRBV7-9
TGTTCCAGCAGCTTAGTAAACTACGAGCAGTACTTC
CSSSLVNYEQYF
>TRBJ1-2|NA|NA|TRBV10-3
TGTGCCATCAGTAAGGGAGGGCAGGGCTACACCTTC
CAISKGGQGYTF
>TRBJ2-1|NA|NA|TRBV7-2
TGTGCCAGCAGCTTAGCGGCGGGGCTTGGCAATGAGCAGTTCTTC
CASSLAAGLGNEQFF
>TRBJ1-1|NA|NA|TRBV11-2
TGTGCCAGCAGCTTAGATCTGTCAGGGAATGAAGCTTTCTTT
CASSLDLSGNEAFF
>TRBJ2-2|NA|NA|TRBV7-9
TGTTCCAGCAGGAGGGACACTAGAAACACCGGGGAGCTGTTTTTT
CSSRRDTRNTGELFF
>TRBJ2-1|TRBD2|few|TRBV4-3
TGCGCCAGCGGACGGACGGGGGGGCCCGAGCAGTTCTTC
CASGRTGGPEQFF
>TRBJ1-4|TRBD1|few|TRBV27
TGTGCCAGCCGACAGGGAACTAATGAAAAACTGTTTTTT
CASRQGTNEKLFF
>TRBJ2-1|TRBD1|once|TRBV29-1
TGCAGCGTTGGGACAGGTCATCGCGAGCAGTTCTTC
CSVGTGHREQFF
>TRBJ2-1|TRBD1|NA|TRBV19
TGTGCCAGTAGTAAGGACAGGGGTTTATCTGATGAGCAGTTCTTC
CASSKDRGLSDEQFF
>TRBJ1-4|NA|few|TRBV18
TGTGCCAGCTCACCCGTCGAAGCGACGGGGAGTCTGTTTTTT
CASSPVEATGSLFF
>TRBJ2-5|TRBD2|medium-sized|TRBV6-4
TGTGCCAGCAGTCCCTCGGCGGGGGGGCCTCAAGAGACCCAGTACTTC
CASSPSAGGPQETQYF
>TRBJ2-1|NA|NA|TRBV27
TGTGCCAGCAGTTTAAGTTTGAGCTCCTACAATGAGCAGTTCTTC
CASSLSLSSYNEQFF
>TRBJ2-1|NA|NA|TRBV5-5
TGTGCCAGCAGCTTGGCGCAGGGGAACAATGAGCAGTTCTTC
CASSLAQGNNEQFF
>TRBJ1-1|NA|few|TRBV19
TGTGCCAGTATACCAGCGGGGTACACTGAAGCTTTCTTT
CASIPAGYTEAFF
>TRBJ2-4|TRBD1|NA|TRBV7-9
TGTGCCAGCAGCTCCGGGACAGGGAACCAAAACATTCAGTACTTC
CASSSGTGNQNIQYF